One sample yielded the 11 T cell receptor beta chains listed below, sequenced in a study of Graves' ophthalmopathy and Graves' hyperthyroidism. RNA transcripts yielded amplified TCR beta CDR3 regions. A first-round RT-PCR used HTBI primers, followed by a second-round multiplex PCR. TCRdb recomputed calls from the multiplex PCR reads with MiXCR, one row per CDR3 protein. The sample lists approximately 500,000 distinct CDR3 sequences, about 15% occurring once. Sequencing was carried out using blood. The origin of the receptors is a woman in her 30s with Graves' ophthalmopathy.

This clonotype was observed many times. The gene calls are TRBV15 and TRBJ2-5; TRBD1 or TRBD2 may be the D gene (5 bases each). V was trimmed by 0 bases and J by 4 bases, leaving 27 bases between them. The V gene's germline CDR1 is LNHNV and CDR2 YYDKDF (reference sequence). The CDR3 extends over 20 amino acids. CDR3 residues: CATSRDATEMGRKVGETQYF. DNA of the CDR3: TGTGCCACCAGCAGAGATGCTACAGAAATGGGACGGAAAGTAGGAGAGACCCAGTACTTC.

This clonotype was seen repeatedly, ten times or more. In DNA form, the CDR3 reads TGTGCCAGCAGAAATACGAGACAGGGATCGATCTATGGCTACACCTTC. It yields the protein CASRNTRQGSIYGYTF. This sequence joins TRBV6-1 and TRBJ1-2; 7 bases are a match to TRBD1. The CDR3 is made up of 16 amino acids. J was trimmed by 4 bases and V by 6 bases; bases with no gene match: 14. Germline V gives CDR1 MNHNS, CDR2 SASEGT.

This clonotype appeared many times. The CDR3 loop reads CASSARDIAYEQYF. In DNA, the CDR3 is TGTGCCAGCAGTGCTCGGGACATAGCCTACGAGCAGTACTTC. The genes are TRBV12-3 or TRBV12-4 and TRBJ2-7; D possibly corresponds to TRBD1 (6 bases). This CDR3 is built from 14 residues. The V end lost 5 bases, the J end lost 2 bases, and 13 bases lay between the germline ends.

In its sample, this clonotype was seen many times. The chain combines TRBV29-1 with TRBJ1-1; no reliable D call. V was pared by 4 bases and J by 2 bases, with 11 bases between. Looked up from germline, CDR1 is SQVTM and CDR2 is ANQGSEA. The CDR3 length is 13 residues. The CDR3 region has the DNA TGCAGCGTTGTCGGGAGGTCCAACACTGAAGCTTTCTTT. This encodes CSVVGRSNTEAFF.

The rearrangement uses TRBV29-1 and TRBJ1-1; TRBD1 aligns across 9 bases. The CDR3 consists of 12 residues. The V segment lost 7 bases and the J segment 1 base; nucleotides outside the gene matches: 1. Germline V lookup: CDR1 SQVTM, CDR2 ANQGSEA. CDR3 coding DNA: TGCAGCGGGGACAGGGAGAACACTGAAGCTTTCTTT. Translation gives CSGDRENTEAFF.

This clonotype was seen ten or more times. The rearrangement links TRBV15 to TRBJ1-2; tentatively, D is TRBD1 (5 bases). V was clipped by 0 bases and J by 2 bases, with 10 bases between them. This CDR3 is 15 amino acids long. Germline V gene data show CDR1 as LNHNV and CDR2 as YYDKDF (reference sequence). This chain's CDR3 is CATSRDVTGNYGYTF. The CDR3 DNA is TGTGCCACCAGCAGAGATGTTACAGGAAACTATGGCTACACCTTC.

Ten or more counts support this clonotype. This rearrangement joins TRBV6-4 to TRBJ2-5; D assignment may be TRBD1 or TRBD2 (5 bases each). Per germline, CDR1 MRHNA and CDR2 SNTAGT. This CDR3 has 18 residues. Deletions cut 8 bases from V and 2 bases from J, with 27 bases between. CDR3 coding DNA: TGTGCCAGCGGAAACCAGAGGGACGGACCGGGCAAACAAGAGACCCAGTACTTC. Encoded protein: CASGNQRDGPGKQETQYF.

This clonotype was found many times. This chain uses TRBV7-9 with TRBJ1-1; 10 nucleotides align to TRBD1. V was clipped by 5 bases and J by 5 bases; unmatched bases: 5. The CDR3 totals 14 residues. Germline CDR1 SEHNR, CDR2 FQNEAQ (reference sequence). The CDR3 region is CASSTRTGGTEAFF. The DNA of the CDR3 is TGTGCCAGCAGCACTCGGACAGGGGGGACTGAAGCTTTCTTT.

This clonotype was observed many times. The chain uses TRBV2 and TRBJ2-5; 8 nucleotides agree with TRBD2. With V trimmed by 6 bases and J by 5 bases, 8 bases remained unmatched. CDR3 length: 14 amino acids. Germline loops: CDR1 SNHLY, CDR2 FYNNEI. CDR3 residues: CASRGTRGRETQYF. CDR3 bases: TGTGCCAGCAGAGGGACTAGAGGGCGGGAGACCCAGTACTTC.

This clonotype was detected only a few times. A much larger clonotype is one base distant, so this may be a read error. The J gene is TRBJ1-1, the V gene TRBV6-1, with 8 positions matching TRBD1. Trimming cost V 6 bases and J 4 bases; bases outside gene matches: 4. CDR3 length: 13 residues. CDR1 MNHNS and CDR2 SASEGT come from the germline V gene. CDR3 residues: CASRPGTGTEAFF. CDR3 coding DNA: TGTGCCAGCAGACCCGGGACAGGCACTGAAGCTTTCTTT.

The chain carries TRBV12-3 or TRBV12-4 and TRBJ1-1, with TRBD1 matching 7 bases. Unmatched junction bases numbered 11, after V lost 6 bases and J lost 4 bases. This CDR3 is 15 amino acids long. CDR3 sequence: CASSYRGQGGTEAFF. DNA for the CDR3: TGTGCCAGCAGCTACAGGGGCCAGGGGGGCACTGAAGCTTTCTTT.